Each of the 22 T cell receptor beta chains below was sequenced from the same sample in a study of response to subunit inactivated influenza vaccine. TCRdb fed the RT-PCR reads into MiXCR, producing one record per CDR3 protein. The sample has about 540,000 distinct CDR3 sequences, approximately 22% seen once; the top ten hold approximately 3%. Another study also made use of these data, one on T cells expressing NK-cell markers. That work states: For TCR beta, cDNA was produced by 5'RACE template switching with UMIs.

Sequencing was performed on CD4+ T cells sorted from PBMCs, taken 11 to 12 days after vaccination. The receptors were sampled from a man between 50 and 59 years old who received an inactivated influenza vaccine.

This clonotype has at least ten counts. This chain connects TRBV5-6 to TRBJ2-1, with 12 positions matching TRBD2. The CDR3 runs to 17 residues. V lost 0 bases to trimming and J lost 6 bases; unmatched junction nucleotides: 7. CDR1 and CDR2 (germline): SGHDT, YYEEEE. CDR3 sequence: CASSLALGLAGGNEQFF. The CDR3, as DNA: TGTGCCAGCAGCTTGGCCCTGGGACTAGCGGGTGGCAATGAGCAGTTCTTC.

This clonotype has a single count. CDR3 DNA sequence: TGTGCCAGCAGTCACCCTAAGGGGAGGGTCGAAGATACGCAGTATTTT. Translation gives CASSHPKGRVEDTQYF. The chain links TRBV6-5 to TRBJ2-3, with TRBD2 matching over 7 bases. Germline values: CDR1 MNHEY, CDR2 SVGAGI. J lost 5 bases, V lost 5 bases, and 13 bases had no gene match. The CDR3 has 16 amino acids.

J is TRBJ2-5 and V is TRBV28, with D possibly matching TRBD2 (7 bases). Between the trimmed V and J ends, which lost 8 bases and 5 bases, there was a span of 21 bases. The CDR3 is 15 amino acids. Germline assignment: CDR1 MDHEN and CDR2 SYDVKM. In DNA form, the CDR3 reads TGTGCCAGCTTCGAGGGGGGGAGAGGAAGGGAGACCCAGTACTTC. This encodes CASFEGGRGRETQYF.

The gene calls are TRBV7-9 and TRBJ1-1, with D tentatively TRBD1 (6 bases). CDR3 length equals 13 residues. Germline CDR1 reads SEHNR; CDR2 reads FQNEAQ (reference sequence). Trimming stripped 2 bases from V and 8 bases from J, with 12 bases between. In DNA, the CDR3 is TGTGCCAGCAGCTTAACAGGGTTAGCGGAAGCTTTCTTT. This translates into CASSLTGLAEAFF.

This clonotype has just a few counts. V gene TRBV20-1 combines with J gene TRBJ2-5; D perhaps matches TRBD1 (8 bases). The CDR3 is 16 residues long. The V gene lost 1 base and the J gene lost 4 bases, with 19 bases spanning the gap. Germline CDR1 DFQATT, CDR2 SNEGSKA (reference sequence). The CDR3 DNA follows: TGCAGTGCTAGAGGTAAAAGAAGCGGGACAGGAGAGACCCAGTACTTC. It translates to CSARGKRSGTGETQYF.

This clonotype was seen a single time. The J gene is TRBJ2-6, the V gene TRBV20-1, with D unclear. The CDR3 has 17 amino acids. The ends were cut back, 1 base at V and 0 bases at J, with 13 bases in the middle. The V gene's germline CDR1 is DFQATT and CDR2 SNEGSKA (reference sequence). DNA of the CDR3: TGCAGTGCTAGAGGTTCTTCGTCCTACTCTGGGGCCAACGTCCTGACTTTC. This encodes CSARGSSSYSGANVLTF.

The chain combines TRBV18 with TRBJ2-1; 9 bases are a match to TRBD2. The germline gives CDR1 KGHSH, CDR2 LQKENI. Trimming removed 3 bases from V and 3 bases from J; junction bases left unmatched: 3. The CDR3 runs to 15 residues. The CDR3 protein is CASSPLAGIYNEQFF. The CDR3, as DNA: TGTGCCAGCTCACCTCTAGCGGGGATCTACAATGAGCAGTTCTTC.

V is TRBV18 and J is TRBJ2-2; D not resolved. The CDR3 is made up of 14 amino acids. Germline V gene lookup returns CDR1 KGHSH and CDR2 LQKENI. V gave up 1 base and J gave up 5 bases, with 8 bases separating them. CDR3 loop: CASSPLSETGELFF. The CDR3 region has the DNA TGTGCCAGCTCACCACTTAGTGAGACCGGGGAGCTGTTTTTT. Full variable domain (rest looked up from reference TRBV18 and TRBJ2-2): NAGVMQNPRHLVRRRGQEARLRCSPMKGHSHVYWYRQLPEEGLKFMVYLQKENIIDESGMPKERFSAEFPKEGPSILRIQQVVRGDSAAYFCASSPLSETGELFFGEGSRLTVL.

This clonotype came up a few times. This chain joins TRBV2 and TRBJ2-1, with D possibly TRBD2 on 6 matching bases. Germline CDR1 and CDR2: SNHLY and FYNNEI. V shed 4 bases and J shed 5 bases, with 15 bases lying between them. The CDR3 totals 15 residues. The CDR3, as DNA: TGTGCCAGCAGTGTGCGGGGTTTTGTGGACAATGAGCAGTTCTTC. It specifies CASSVRGFVDNEQFF.

The V gene is TRBV7-9, the J gene TRBJ2-1; possible D gene TRBD2, 6 bases. There are 15 residues in the CDR3. CDR1 is SEHNR and CDR2 is FQNEAQ in the germline V gene (reference sequence). V lost 4 bases and J lost 5, with 15 bases in between. CDR3 DNA sequence: TGTGCCAGCAGCTCGGCCGGAGGGAGAGACAATGAGCAGTTCTTC. This sequence encodes CASSSAGGRDNEQFF.

V and J are TRBV14 and TRBJ2-1; the match to TRBD2 covers 9 bases. Germline loops: CDR1 SGHDN, CDR2 FVKESK. The CDR3 spans 14 residues. The trim removed 0 bases at V and 12 bases at J, leaving 6 bases unmatched. In DNA, the CDR3 is TGTGCCAGCAGCCAAGATCATAATAGCGGGAGGCAGTTCTTC. Its protein is CASSQDHNSGRQFF. The variable domain in full, with the rest retrieved from reference TRBV14 and TRBJ2-1, is EAGVTQFPSHSVIEKGQTVTLRCDPISGHDNLYWYRRVMGKEIKFLLHFVKESKQDESGMPNNRFLAERTGGTYSTLKVQPAELEDSGVYFCASSQDHNSGRQFFGPGTRLTVL.

The J gene is TRBJ2-6, the V gene TRBV11-1, with 9 bases that match TRBD1. This CDR3 region has 18 residues. Germline CDR1 reads SGHAT; CDR2 reads FQDESV (reference sequence). Germline trimming cut 4 bases from V and 4 bases from J; bases unmatched to any gene: 11. CDR3 nucleotides: TGTGCCAGCAGCTCCCTTCCCGGGACAGGGCCCGGGGCCAACGTCCTGACTTTC. Translation gives CASSSLPGTGPGANVLTF.

V gene TRBV7-2 combines with J gene TRBJ1-1, with D uncertain. Per the germline V gene, CDR1 is SGHTA and CDR2 is FQGNSA. Trimming shortened V by 1 base and J by 1 base, and 10 bases separated the two germline ends. There are 15 residues in the CDR3. Here the CDR3 reads CASSLDISANTEAFF. The DNA for the CDR3 is TGTGCCAGCAGCTTAGATATCAGCGCGAACACTGAAGCTTTCTTT.

The chain couples TRBV18 to TRBJ2-3, with TRBD2 as a possible D gene (6 bases). Germline-derived CDR1 and CDR2 are KGHSH and LQKENI. The CDR3 is made up of 18 amino acids. The V gene lost 0 bases and the J gene lost 0 bases, with 16 bases spanning the gap. The CDR3 nucleotides are TGTGCCAGCTCACCACCTAATGCGGGGTTCTCCAGCACAGATACGCAGTATTTT. Amino acid sequence: CASSPPNAGFSSTDTQYF.

The V call is TRBV5-4, the J call TRBJ2-1; perhaps TRBD2 as D (6 bases). Germline CDR1 and CDR2: SGHNT and YYREEE (reference sequence). V was pared by 4 bases and J by 3 bases, with 11 bases between. This CDR3 has 14 residues. The DNA for the CDR3 is TGTGCCAGCAGCACGACCGGGAGCTACAATGAGCAGTTCTTC. Residues: CASSTTGSYNEQFF.

DNA of the CDR3: TGCAGTGCTTTCCAGACAGCCAAAAACATTCAGTACTTC. As protein: CSAFQTAKNIQYF. The rearrangement uses TRBV20-1 and TRBJ2-4; D gene uncertain. The CDR3 sequence is 13 residues long. The germline V gene encodes CDR1 DFQATT and CDR2 SNEGSKA (reference sequence). With 5 bases removed from V and 0 bases from J, the gap between germline ends came to 8 bases.

This clonotype was detected ten times or more. The V gene is TRBV7-9, the J gene TRBJ2-1; 13 nucleotides agree with TRBD2. After removal of 3 bases from V and 6 bases from J, the junction contained 5 bases not matched to a gene. The CDR3 is 16 residues long. CDR1 SEHNR and CDR2 FQNEAQ come from the germline V gene (reference sequence). CDR3 residues: CASSLRTSGRSNEQFF. The CDR3 DNA sequence: TGTGCCAGCAGCTTGCGGACTAGCGGGAGAAGCAATGAGCAGTTCTTC.

V gene TRBV3-1 combines with J gene TRBJ2-5; 7 nucleotides agree with TRBD1. Germline V gene sequence: CDR1 LGHDT, CDR2 YNNKEL (reference sequence). The CDR3 has 16 amino acids. With V trimmed by 1 base and J by 4 bases, 9 bases remained unmatched. CDR3 coding DNA: TGTGCCAGCAGCCAAGCGGAAGTAAGACAGGGAGAGACCCAGTACTTC. Translation gives CASSQAEVRQGETQYF.

This clonotype was seen only a few times. This chain joins TRBV5-1 and TRBJ2-1; 9 bases fit TRBD2. Germline trimming cut 0 bases from V and 7 bases from J; bases unmatched to any gene: 8. The CDR3 is 16 residues long. CDR1 SGHRS and CDR2 YFSETQ come from the germline V gene. CDR3 sequence reads: CASSLVAGGPWNEQFF. The CDR3, as DNA: TGCGCCAGCAGCTTGGTTGCGGGAGGGCCTTGGAATGAGCAGTTCTTC.

CDR3 sequence: CASSNRDAFGEQYF. Here the CDR3 DNA reads TGTGCCAGCAGCAACCGGGACGCCTTTGGCGAGCAGTACTTC. The chain carries TRBV3-1 and TRBJ2-7; the D gene could be TRBD1 or TRBD2 (5 bases each). Germline assignment: CDR1 LGHDT and CDR2 YNNKEL (reference sequence). V dropped 5 bases and J dropped 6 bases, with 17 bases sitting between them. The CDR3 consists of 14 residues.

This clonotype was counted ten times or more. The gene calls are TRBV5-1 and TRBJ2-7; D may be TRBD2 (5 bases). Deletions cut 4 bases from V and 7 bases from J, with 18 bases between. Looked up from germline, CDR1 is SGHRS and CDR2 is YFSETQ. The CDR3 has 14 residues. This chain's CDR3 is CASSRMSLTGEQYF. The CDR3 DNA is TGCGCCAGCAGCCGAATGTCGCTCACGGGGGAGCAGTACTTC. The entire variable domain, with the rest obtained from reference TRBV5-1 and TRBJ2-7, is as follows: KAGVTQTPRYLIKTRGQQVTLSCSPISGHRSVSWYQQTPGQGLQFLFEYFSETQRNKGNFPGRFSGRQFSNSRSEMNVSTLELGDSALYLCASSRMSLTGEQYFGPGTRLTVT.

The table lists this clonotype with a few counts. This chain connects TRBV20-1 to TRBJ2-3; 11 nucleotides line up with TRBD2. Trimming cost V 3 bases and J 5 bases; bases outside gene matches: 10. CDR1 is DFQATT, CDR2 SNEGSKA, per germline (reference sequence). The CDR3 contains 16 residues. CDR3 residues: CSARGNSGGAVDTQYF. CDR3 DNA: TGCAGTGCTAGGGGGAATAGCGGGGGGGCCGTAGATACGCAGTATTTT.